Presented here are 11 T cell receptor beta chains from one specimen sequenced in a study of technical replicates of blood from a few donors. Data came from immunoSEQ multiplex PCR; TCRdb stores just in-frame clones and leaves some out. The sample shows just over 60,000 clones, approximately 87% of them seen only once. Sequences were obtained from PBMCs. Every receptor here comes from a human donor in good health. Some clones in this sample may be carry-over from other donors' samples.

The chain's CDR3 is CASSPRDRVGTDTQYF. The CDR3 DNA reads as TGTGCCAGCAGCCCGCGGGACAGGGTAGGCACAGATACGCAGTATTTT. The J gene is TRBJ2-3, the V gene TRBV7-9; 9 bases match TRBD1. Germline V gives CDR1 SEHNR, CDR2 FQNEAQ (reference sequence). The ends lost 5 bases at V and 1 base at J; junction bases unmatched: 7. The CDR3 is made up of 16 amino acids.

This clone appeared a single time. The chain is built from TRBV7-3 and TRBJ1-1; D gene unclear. From germline, CDR1 is SGHTA and CDR2 FQGTGA. The CDR3 is 14 amino acids. Trimming removed 0 bases from V and 4 bases from J, with 9 bases in between. For the CDR3, the DNA is TGTGCCAGCAGCTTAACGTTCAGTGGCACTGAAGCTTTCTTT. This encodes CASSLTFSGTEAFF. The variable domain in full, completed from reference TRBV7-3 and TRBJ1-1, reads GAGVSQTPSNKVTEKGKYVELRCDPISGHTALYWYRQSLGQGPEFLIYFQGTGAADDSGLPNDRFFAVRPEGSVSTLKIQRTERGDSAVYLCASSLTFSGTEAFFGQGTRLTVV.

This chain uses TRBV11-2 with TRBJ1-1, with no clear D. V dropped 3 bases and J dropped 5 bases, with 16 bases sitting between them. Per germline, CDR1 SGHAT and CDR2 FQNNGV. The length of the CDR3 is 15 residues. CDR3 nucleotides: TGTGCCAGCAGCTTCTTGGGGAGGGTGGGGACTGAAGCTTTCTTT. Translating it yields CASSFLGRVGTEAFF.

This chain joins TRBV5-1 and TRBJ2-7; 7 bases are shared with TRBD2. This CDR3 has 15 amino acids. Germline-derived CDR1 and CDR2 are SGHRS and YFSETQ. The J segment lost 0 bases and the V segment lost 0 bases, leaving 3 bases of the junction unmatched. CDR3 residues: CASSLGEGYSYEQYF. CDR3 nucleotide sequence: TGCGCCAGCAGCTTGGGGGAGGGCTACTCCTACGAGCAGTACTTC.

Worth noting for this clone: The identical CDR3 is also encoded by other nucleotide sequences in the sample. The chain combines TRBV5-1 with TRBJ2-1; the match to TRBD2 covers 13 bases. Per germline, CDR1 SGHRS and CDR2 YFSETQ. The CDR3 runs to 15 residues. Losses at the gene ends were 1 base for V and 6 bases for J; bases not matched to a gene: 1. This CDR3 is CASSLTSGGANEQFF. The CDR3 DNA follows: TGCGCCAGCAGCTTGACTAGCGGGGGGGCCAATGAGCAGTTCTTC.

Written as DNA, the CDR3 is TGTGCCAGCAGCCCCCAAGCCAACGAGCAGTACTTC. Its protein product is CASSPQANEQYF. The J gene is TRBJ2-7, the V gene TRBV21-1; the table calls TRBD2, which could not be checked here. TRBV21-1 is reported as a pseudogene. The CDR3 consists of 12 residues.

This chain links TRBV15 with TRBJ1-2; possibly TRBD1 for D (6 bases). In germline, CDR1 is LNHNV, CDR2 YYDKDF (reference sequence). This CDR3 spans 13 amino acids. V was cut by 6 bases and J by 4 bases, with 12 bases left in between. The CDR3 sequence is CATRDSNGYGYTF. The CDR3 DNA is TGTGCCACCAGGGACAGCAACGGCTATGGCTACACCTTC. Variable domain in full (rest from reference TRBV15 and TRBJ1-2): DAMVIQNPRYQVTQFGKPVTLSCSQTLNHNVMYWYQQKSSQAPKLLFHYYDKDFNNEADTPDNFQSRRPNTSFCFLDIRSPGLGDTAMYLCATRDSNGYGYTFGSGTRLTVV.

The gene calls are TRBV9 and TRBJ2-2; D is possibly TRBD2 (6 bases). Trimming cost V 3 bases and J 0 bases, with 12 bases left between them. Per germline, CDR1 SGDLS and CDR2 YYNGEE. This CDR3 is built from 16 residues. The CDR3 nucleotides read TGTGCCAGCAGCGGGACTGGCGGGGCGAACACCGGGGAGCTGTTTTTT. It translates to CASSGTGGANTGELFF.

The chain recombines TRBV25-1 with TRBJ1-6, with 10 bases that match TRBD1. This CDR3 is 14 amino acids long. Germline CDR1 MGHDK, CDR2 SYGVNS. The junction had 5 bases not matched to a gene; V was cut back by 6 bases and J by 9 bases. CDR3 sequence: CASRGGTGVSPLHF. For the CDR3, the DNA is TGTGCCAGCAGAGGAGGGACAGGGGTTTCACCCCTCCACTTT.

CDR3 residues: CAWAQPAGGSYGYTF. The CDR3 DNA sequence: TGTGCCTGGGCTCAGCCGGCGGGGGGTAGCTATGGCTACACCTTC. V usage is TRBV30 and J usage is TRBJ1-2; D may be TRBD1 (5 bases). Germline V gene data show CDR1 as GTSNPN and CDR2 as SVGIG (reference sequence). V was pared by 5 bases and J by 4 bases, with 20 bases between. The CDR3 extends over 15 amino acids.

The J gene is TRBJ2-3, the V gene TRBV7-9; 14 bases align to TRBD2. The CDR3 runs to 16 residues. The germline gives CDR1 SEHNR, CDR2 FQNEAQ (reference sequence). The ends lost 4 bases at V and 4 bases at J; junction bases unmatched: 4. The CDR3 DNA reads TGTGCCAGCAGCTCGGGACTAGCGGGAGTGGCAGATACGCAGTATTTT. This sequence encodes CASSSGLAGVADTQYF. The entire variable domain, with the rest obtained from reference TRBV7-9 and TRBJ2-3, is as follows: DTGVSQNPRHKITKRGQNVTFRCDPISEHNRLYWYRQTLGQGPEFLTYFQNEAQLEKSRLLSDRFSAERPKGSFSTLEIQRTEQGDSAMYLCASSSGLAGVADTQYFGPGTRLTVL.